A single sample is the source of the 13 T cell receptor beta chains below, sequenced in a study of cytomegalovirus exposure and HLA in healthy donors. Primers for the PCR totalled 60 Vbeta and 13 Jbeta. Repertoires were generated with immunoSEQ multiplex PCR, while TCRdb's copy carries only in-frame clones and drops some. The listing records roughly 42,000 clones. The specimen sequenced was PBMCs. All receptors derive from a young man in good health and CMV-seronegative.

This chain joins TRBV4-1 and TRBJ1-2; 10 bases are a match to TRBD1. This CDR3 comprises 15 residues. Germline CDR1 and CDR2: MGHRA and YSYEKL. V gave up 1 base and J gave up 8 bases; unmatched junction bases: 7. For the CDR3, the DNA is TGCGCCAGCAGCCAAGCCTCCGGGACAGGGGTAGGCTACACCTTC. It yields the protein CASSQASGTGVGYTF.

The chain links TRBV30 to TRBJ1-2; no definite D call. There are 12 residues in the CDR3. V was trimmed by 3 bases and J by 8 bases, leaving 13 bases between them. CDR1 is GTSNPN, CDR2 SVGIG, per germline (reference sequence). The CDR3 is CAWSSSNKGYTF. The DNA of the CDR3 is TGTGCCTGGAGCTCGAGTAATAAGGGCTACACCTTC.

The chain joins TRBV23-1 to TRBJ1-1; no firm D call. TRBV23-1 is an ORF for which the function is uncertain. This CDR3 comprises 9 residues. Trimming pared 11 bases from V and 2 bases from J, leaving 3 bases between. Written as DNA, the CDR3 is TGCGCCCCTAACACTGAAGCTTTCTTT. It translates to CAPNTEAFF.

The chain links TRBV4-3 to TRBJ1-1, with D possibly TRBD1 on 5 matching bases. Germline assignment: CDR1 LGHNA and CDR2 YSLEER. The CDR3 consists of 15 residues. Trimming took 0 bases from V and 3 from J, leaving 11 bases between them. CDR3 DNA sequence: TGCGCCAGCAGCCAAGAGCAGGGATTGTACACTGAAGCTTTCTTT. Protein sequence: CASSQEQGLYTEAFF.

The chain combines TRBV30 with TRBJ1-1, with TRBD1 matching over 8 bases. The CDR3 is 11 residues long. CDR1 GTSNPN and CDR2 SVGIG come from the germline V gene (reference sequence). V shed 4 bases, J shed 10 bases, and the junction held 5 bases outside the gene matches. CDR3 DNA sequence: TGTGCCTGGACACAGGGGGGGATAGCTTTCTTT. This codes for CAWTQGGIAFF.

The chain carries TRBV30 and TRBJ2-7; D remains ambiguous. Trimming took off 4 bases at V and 2 bases at J, with 12 bases between the two ends. CDR3 length: 13 residues. CDR1 and CDR2 from the germline V gene are GTSNPN and SVGIG (reference sequence). The CDR3 DNA follows: TGTGCCTGGATATCCGACACGACCTACGAGCAGTACTTC. Translating gives CAWISDTTYEQYF. The complete variable domain, with remaining parts taken from reference TRBV30 and TRBJ2-7, reads SQTIHQWPATLVQPVGSPLSLECTVEGTSNPNLYWYRQAAGRGLQLLFYSVGIGQISSEVPQNLSASRPQDRQFILSSKKLLLSDSGFYLCAWISDTTYEQYFGPGTRLTVT.

The gene calls are TRBV30 and TRBJ1-2; D possibly corresponds to TRBD1 (6 bases). Trimming removed 4 bases at V and 1 base at J, with 16 bases between. The CDR3 extends over 15 amino acids. CDR1 is GTSNPN, CDR2 SVGIG, per germline (reference sequence). As DNA, the CDR3 is TGTGCCTGGAAAATCCCTGGGGGCAGTAACTATGGCTACACCTTC. Protein: CAWKIPGGSNYGYTF.

This chain connects TRBV4-1 to TRBJ1-3, with 7 bases that match TRBD1. CDR3 length: 15 amino acids. CDR1 and CDR2 from the germline V gene are MGHRA and YSYEKL. The V segment lost 2 bases and the J segment 2 bases; nucleotides outside the gene matches: 3. The CDR3 DNA is TGCGCCAGCAGCCAATTGACAGGGACTGGAAACACCATATATTTT. Encoded protein: CASSQLTGTGNTIYF.

V usage is TRBV6-6 and J usage is TRBJ1-2; 8 bases match TRBD1. CDR1 is MNHNY and CDR2 is SVGAGI in the germline V gene (reference sequence). This CDR3 contains 13 residues. Losses at the gene ends were 2 bases for V and 8 bases for J; bases not matched to a gene: 4. The CDR3 DNA follows: TGTGCCAGCAGTTACCAGGGGGCGGTGGGCTACACCTTC. Translation gives CASSYQGAVGYTF.

V is TRBV15 and J is TRBJ2-7; maybe TRBD2 (5 bases). The CDR3 runs to 15 residues. Trimming cost V 3 bases and J 2 bases, with 14 bases left between them. The germline gives CDR1 LNHNV, CDR2 YYDKDF (reference sequence). CDR3 sequence: CATSSIRNGAYEQYF. CDR3 coding DNA: TGTGCCACCAGCAGTATCAGGAACGGGGCCTACGAGCAGTACTTC.

The genes are TRBV30 and TRBJ1-1, with 11 bases that match TRBD1. The CDR3 is 13 residues long. V was clipped by 5 bases and J by 6 bases; unmatched bases: 5. CDR1 is GTSNPN and CDR2 is SVGIG in the germline V gene (reference sequence). The CDR3 spells CAWDPGQGAEAFF. In nucleotides, the CDR3 is TGTGCCTGGGACCCGGGACAGGGGGCTGAAGCTTTCTTT.

The chain combines TRBV27 with TRBJ1-2; 8 bases match TRBD1. The CDR3 covers 14 residues. After removal of 5 bases from V and 4 bases from J, the junction contained 6 bases not matched to a gene. Germline V gene lookup returns CDR1 MNHEY and CDR2 SMNVEV (reference sequence). The CDR3 DNA reads as TGTGCCAGCAGTCGCACAGGGGGACCCTATGGCTACACCTTC. Its translation: CASSRTGGPYGYTF.

The J gene is TRBJ2-3, the V gene TRBV29-1; D may be TRBD1 (6 bases). CDR1 is SQVTM and CDR2 is ANQGSEA in the germline V gene. V lost 4 bases and J lost 4, with 15 bases in between. The CDR3 has 14 residues. DNA for the CDR3: TGCAGCGTTGTTAGGACAGTTAAAGCAGATACGCAGTATTTT. Its protein is CSVVRTVKADTQYF.